The 4 T cell receptor beta chains presented below share a single source sample, sequenced in a study of post-analysis software for immune sequencing data. Points from the study as a whole: Roughly 5 TRBV segments (TRBV5-6, TRBV5-1 and TRBV20-1 among them) occurred more frequently in patients than in controls.

TCR beta cDNA libraries had unique molecular identifiers. TCRdb analysed the PCR reads with MiXCR anew, one entry per CDR3 protein. The repertoire holds about 460,000 distinct CDR3 sequences, with around 40% as singletons. For these TCRs, the target antigens are not known. Sequenced input: blood. The receptor set was obtained from a girl aged 5 to 17 with multiple sclerosis.

This chain joins TRBV12-3 or TRBV12-4 and TRBJ1-2; tentatively, D is TRBD1 (6 bases). The CDR3 is 14 amino acids. V was cut by 4 bases and J by 7 bases, with 16 bases left in between. The CDR3 here is CASSSGGALRGYTF. The CDR3 DNA follows: TGTGCCAGCAGTTCGGGGGGGGCCTTGCGTGGCTACACCTTC.

Notes on this clonotype: One end of the junction varies from germline; a read error may be responsible. The chain is built from TRBV20-1 and TRBJ2-3, with D possibly being TRBD1 (5 bases). CDR1 is DFQATT, CDR2 SNEGSKA, per germline (reference sequence). This CDR3 region has 15 residues. CDR3 sequence (DNA): TGCGGTGCCCCCCGGTCAGGGCTAGACACAGATACGCAGTATTTT. Translating it yields CGAPRSGLDTDTQYF.

The genes are TRBV19 and TRBJ1-2; D remains unclear. The V and J ends lost 3 bases and 3 bases respectively, with 8 bases between them. The CDR3 length is 13 residues. Germline V gene data show CDR1 as LNHDA and CDR2 as SQIVND (reference sequence). CDR3 bases: TGTGCCAGTAGTATTGGGTCTCACTATGGCTACACCTTC. Amino acid sequence: CASSIGSHYGYTF.

The rearrangement joins TRBV4-1 to TRBJ2-7, with 7 bases aligning to TRBD1. Unmatched junction bases numbered 6, after V lost 3 bases and J lost 1 base. Germline CDR1 MGHRA, CDR2 YSYEKL. The CDR3 covers 15 residues. DNA of the CDR3: TGCGCCAGCAGCCAGACAGGGTTCGAGTCCTACGAGCAGTACTTC. Encoded protein: CASSQTGFESYEQYF.